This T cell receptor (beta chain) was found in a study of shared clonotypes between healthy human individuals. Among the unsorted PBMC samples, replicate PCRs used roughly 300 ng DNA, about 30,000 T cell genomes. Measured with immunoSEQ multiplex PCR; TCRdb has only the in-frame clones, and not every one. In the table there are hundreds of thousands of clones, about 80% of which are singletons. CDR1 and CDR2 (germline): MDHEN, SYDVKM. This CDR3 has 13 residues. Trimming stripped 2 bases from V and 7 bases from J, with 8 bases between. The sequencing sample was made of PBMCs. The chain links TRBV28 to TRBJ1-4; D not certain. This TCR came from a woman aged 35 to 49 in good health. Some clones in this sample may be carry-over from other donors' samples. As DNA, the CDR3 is TGTGCCAGCAGTTTACCTGGAGTTGAAAAACTGTTTTTT. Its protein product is CASSLPGVEKLFF.